This TCR beta chain comes out of a study of T cells in Graves' hyperthyroidism and ophthalmopathy. Study-level results: In the analysis, a 13 V-J model separated ophthalmopathy from stable hyperthyroidism.

Only a few counts were recorded for this clonotype. Its cognate antigen is unknown. RNA transcripts served as the template for amplifying TCR beta CDR3 regions. HTBI primers were employed in a first-round RT-PCR of the TCR CDR3. TCRdb called the multiplex PCR reads again in MiXCR, with one record for every CDR3 protein. The sample shows 300,000 to 450,000 distinct CDR3 sequences, about a fifth of them seen only once. Trimming took off 1 base at V and 2 bases at J, with 9 bases between the two ends. Germline CDR1 and CDR2: LGHDT and YNNKEL (reference sequence). This CDR3 region has 14 residues. The chain employs TRBV3-1 and TRBJ2-7, with unresolved D. This sequence was found in a man aged 18 to 35 with Graves' ophthalmopathy. Material for sequencing was blood. The CDR3 DNA sequence: TGTGCCAGCAGCCAAGCGGGCGGCACCTACGAGCAGTACTTC. Its protein product is CASSQAGGTYEQYF.